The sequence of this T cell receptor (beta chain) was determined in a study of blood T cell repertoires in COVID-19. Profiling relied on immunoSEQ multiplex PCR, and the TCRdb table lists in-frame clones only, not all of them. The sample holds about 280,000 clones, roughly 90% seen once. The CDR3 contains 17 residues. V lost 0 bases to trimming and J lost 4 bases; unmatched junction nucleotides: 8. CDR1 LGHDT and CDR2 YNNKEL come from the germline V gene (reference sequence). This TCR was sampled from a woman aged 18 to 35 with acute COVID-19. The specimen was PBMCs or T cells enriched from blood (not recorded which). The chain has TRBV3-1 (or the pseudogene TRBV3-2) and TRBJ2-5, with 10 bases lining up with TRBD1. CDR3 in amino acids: CASSQDSGGQGRETQYF. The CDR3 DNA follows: TGTGCCAGCAGCCAAGATTCCGGGGGACAGGGGCGAGAGACCCAGTACTTC.